What follows are 30 T cell receptor beta chains derived from one specimen sequenced in a study of cytomegalovirus exposure and HLA in healthy donors. The PCR contained 60 Vbeta and 13 Jbeta primers. Clones were read by immunoSEQ multiplex PCR, and TCRdb kept only the in-frame ones, dropping some. The sample yields about 160,000 clones, 80% seen once. The sample taken for sequencing was PBMCs. The receptors derive from a man younger than 45 in good health and CMV-seronegative.

The chain is built from TRBV5-1 and TRBJ1-1; no clear D. Trimming removed 0 bases from V and 3 bases from J, with 6 bases in between. The germline V gene encodes CDR1 SGHRS and CDR2 YFSETQ. The CDR3 covers 13 residues. CDR3 sequence reads: CASSLGRDTEAFF. The CDR3 DNA is TGCGCCAGCAGCTTGGGCCGCGACACTGAAGCTTTCTTT.

The chain links TRBV7-9 to TRBJ2-5; tentative D call: TRBD2 (5 bases). The J call may be in error: the DNA end matches TRBJ2-7 better. Germline CDR1 is SEHNR and CDR2 is FQNEAQ (reference sequence). The CDR3 covers 17 residues. CDR3 coding DNA: TGTGCCAGCAGCTTAGTAGGAGGCGCTGGTCGCTCCTACGAGCAGTACTTC. Translation gives CASSLVGGAGRSYEQYF.

As DNA, the CDR3 is TGTGCCAGCAGGTCCAGGGGTATGAGGAATGAGCAGTTCTTC. Translating it yields CASRSRGMRNEQFF. The chain employs TRBV28 and TRBJ2-1; weak D call: TRBD1 (6 bases). Germline lookup yields CDR1 MDHEN and CDR2 SYDVKM. V was trimmed by 6 bases and J by 7 bases, leaving 16 bases between them. This CDR3 spans 14 amino acids.

This chain connects TRBV7-6 to TRBJ2-2; TRBD1 might be the D (6 bases). CDR1 and CDR2 (germline): SGHVS, FNYEAQ. The CDR3 runs 17 residues. V gave up 3 bases and J gave up 4 bases, with 18 bases separating them. The CDR3 DNA reads TGTGCCAGCAGCTTCGACAGGAGGAGGATCACCACCGGGGAGCTGTTTTTT. The encoded protein is CASSFDRRRITTGELFF. Filled out from reference TRBV7-6 and TRBJ2-2, the complete variable domain reads GAGVSQSPRYKVTKRGQDVALRCDPISGHVSLYWYRQALGQGPEFLTYFNYEAQQDKSGLPNDRFSAERPEGSISTLTIQRTEQRDSAMYRCASSFDRRRITTGELFFGEGSRLTVL.

The V and J genes are TRBV27 and TRBJ2-5; 9 positions agree with TRBD2. CDR1 MNHEY and CDR2 SMNVEV come from the germline V gene (reference sequence). This CDR3 comprises 16 residues. The V gene end was trimmed by 3 bases and the J gene end by 2 bases; junction bases not matched to a gene: 7. The CDR3 DNA reads as TGTGCCAGCAGTTTGACCGGGACTAGCTTTCAAGAGACCCAGTACTTC. Translating it yields CASSLTGTSFQETQYF.

The chain recombines TRBV6-5 with TRBJ2-1, with TRBD1 as a possible D gene (6 bases). Per germline, CDR1 MNHEY and CDR2 SVGAGI. The CDR3 sequence is 14 residues long. V was cut by 5 bases and J by 7 bases, with 15 bases left in between. The CDR3: CASSPYRAVNEQFF. The CDR3 region has the DNA TGTGCCAGCAGTCCCTACAGGGCCGTTAATGAGCAGTTCTTC.

The chain joins TRBV7-3 to TRBJ2-3; TRBD2 aligns across 14 bases. CDR3 length: 21 residues. Germline CDR1 is SGHTA and CDR2 is FQGTGA. V gave up 5 bases and J gave up 0 bases; unmatched junction bases: 16. The CDR3 nucleotides read TGTGCCAGCAGCCCCACGGCGGGACTAGCGGGGGTAACGCCTAGCACAGATACGCAGTATTTT. Translated, it gives CASSPTAGLAGVTPSTDTQYF.

The chain couples TRBV2 to TRBJ2-7, with 15 bases fitting TRBD2. This CDR3 is 19 amino acids long. Per the germline V gene, CDR1 is SNHLY and CDR2 is FYNNEI. The ends lost 3 bases at V and 4 bases at J; junction bases unmatched: 13. CDR3 bases: TGTGCCAGCAGTGAGCGAGGACTAGCGGGAGGGCCTAGAGGGTACGAGCAGTACTTC. This encodes CASSERGLAGGPRGYEQYF. The variable domain in full, completed from reference TRBV2 and TRBJ2-7, reads EPEVTQTPSHQVTQMGQEVILRCVPISNHLYFYWYRQILGQKVEFLVSFYNNEISEKSEIFDDQFSVERPDGSNFTLKIRSTKLEDSAMYFCASSERGLAGGPRGYEQYFGPGTRLTVT.

The V and J genes are TRBV6-5 and TRBJ2-7; D is unclear. The germline gives CDR1 MNHEY, CDR2 SVGAGI. Trimming took 5 bases from V and 2 from J, leaving 7 bases between them. This CDR3 is 12 amino acids long. The CDR3 DNA reads as TGTGCCAGCAGTCCTAGACCCTACGAGCAGTACTTC. It encodes CASSPRPYEQYF.

The gene calls are TRBV7-3 and TRBJ2-3, with D perhaps matching TRBD2 (6 bases). CDR3 length: 16 amino acids. Germline V gene sequence: CDR1 SGHTA, CDR2 FQGTGA. V lost 1 base, J lost 4 bases, and 15 bases lay in between. The CDR3 nucleotides are TGTGCCAGCAGCTTAATTAGCGGACCCAGGGCAGATACGCAGTATTTT. Translating it yields CASSLISGPRADTQYF.

Here the CDR3 DNA reads TGCAGCGTTGAAGGGGCTTCGGGACTCTCCTACGAGCAGTACTTC. Its protein is CSVEGASGLSYEQYF. The chain joins TRBV29-1 to TRBJ2-7; possible D gene TRBD2, 6 bases. The V end was cut by 1 base, the J end by 0 bases, with 13 bases between. CDR1 is SQVTM, CDR2 ANQGSEA, per germline. The length of the CDR3 is 15 residues.

The V gene is TRBV29-1, the J gene TRBJ1-2, with TRBD1 identical over 12 bases. Losses at the gene ends were 6 bases for V and 8 bases for J; bases not matched to a gene: 4. The CDR3 loop spans 12 amino acids. The germline CDR1 and CDR2 sequences are SQVTM and ANQGSEA. CDR3 DNA sequence: TGCAGCGTGGGGACAGGGGGCTGGGGCTACACCTTC. It codes for CSVGTGGWGYTF.

J is TRBJ2-7 and V is TRBV30; 8 bases match TRBD2. Germline V CDR1 and CDR2: GTSNPN, SVGIG (reference sequence). V shed 0 bases and J 4 bases; nucleotides not matched to a gene: 5. This CDR3 has 14 amino acids. The CDR3 region has the DNA TGTGCCTGGAGTGTACCAGCGGGAGCTTACGAGCAGTACTTC. Translated, it gives CAWSVPAGAYEQYF.

V gene TRBV2 combines with J gene TRBJ2-1, with 9 bases matching TRBD2. Germline-derived CDR1 and CDR2 are SNHLY and FYNNEI. V shed 10 bases, J shed 8 bases, and the junction held 15 bases outside the gene matches. The CDR3 sequence is 15 residues long. CDR3 in amino acids: CATSPGTSRLDEQFF. The CDR3 nucleotides are TGTGCCACCTCCCCCGGGACTAGCAGGTTGGATGAGCAGTTCTTC.

J is TRBJ1-2 and V is TRBV6-4, with D tentatively TRBD1 (5 bases). The CDR3 totals 14 residues. The V and J ends lost 0 bases and 8 bases respectively, with 13 bases between them. Germline assignment: CDR1 MRHNA and CDR2 SNTAGT. For the CDR3, the DNA is TGTGCCAGCAGTGACTCAGGCAGGGATTGGGGCTACACCTTC. It yields the protein CASSDSGRDWGYTF.

The V gene is TRBV9, the J gene TRBJ2-5; possible D gene TRBD1, 5 bases. V was trimmed by 5 bases and J by 5 bases, leaving 22 bases between them. In germline, CDR1 is SGDLS, CDR2 YYNGEE. The CDR3 spans 16 residues. The CDR3 spells CASSFTDTYWFETQYF. The CDR3 DNA sequence: TGTGCCAGCAGTTTTACGGACACTTACTGGTTCGAGACCCAGTACTTC.

This clone was counted only a few times. This chain joins TRBV6-6 and TRBJ2-7; TRBD1 matches 8 bases. V lost 6 bases and J lost 2; bases outside the gene matches: 6. From germline, CDR1 is MNHNY and CDR2 SVGAGI (reference sequence). This CDR3 comprises 14 residues. The CDR3 DNA is TGTGCCAGCAGCCGCGGACAGGGAACCTACGAGCAGTACTTC. Translating gives CASSRGQGTYEQYF.

The V call is TRBV6-5, the J call TRBJ2-3; the match to TRBD1 covers 10 bases. The length of the CDR3 is 16 residues. Germline loops: CDR1 MNHEY, CDR2 SVGAGI. With 0 bases clipped from V and 3 bases from J, the junction kept 3 bases outside the gene matches. This CDR3 reads CASSYSRTGGTDTQYF. The CDR3 nucleotides read TGTGCCAGCAGTTACTCTAGGACAGGGGGTACAGATACGCAGTATTTT.

This chain links TRBV28 with TRBJ1-5; D is ambiguous. The CDR3 is made up of 15 amino acids. The V end lost 4 bases, the J end lost 5 bases, and 15 bases lay between the germline ends. Looked up from germline, CDR1 is MDHEN and CDR2 is SYDVKM. CDR3 sequence (DNA): TGTGCCAGCAGTTCGACCTACAGCGGCCATCAGCCCCAGCATTTT. Translated: CASSSTYSGHQPQHF.

This chain joins TRBV11-3 and TRBJ2-1, with 8 bases matching TRBD2. The length of the CDR3 is 14 residues. Germline CDR1 reads SGHNT; CDR2 reads YENEEA. After removal of 1 base from V and 9 bases from J, the junction contained 5 bases not matched to a gene. CDR3 nucleotides: TGTGCCAGCAGCTTAGTAGCTAGCGGGCTTGAGCAGTTCTTC. This codes for CASSLVASGLEQFF.

The chain links TRBV28 to TRBJ1-5; 12 bases line up with TRBD1. V lost 6 bases, J lost 6 bases, and 9 bases stayed unmatched. The CDR3 consists of 16 residues. Germline loops: CDR1 MDHEN, CDR2 SYDVKM. The CDR3 coding sequence is TGTGCCAGCAGAGGCCTCCGGGACAGGGGGCCTCAGCCCCAGCATTTT. Encoded protein: CASRGLRDRGPQPQHF. Complete variable domain (other parts from reference TRBV28 and TRBJ1-5): DVKVTQSSRYLVKRTGEKVFLECVQDMDHENMFWYRQDPGLGLRLIYFSYDVKMKEKGDIPEGYSVSREKKERFSLILESASTNQTSMYLCASRGLRDRGPQPQHFGDGTRLSIL.

The chain joins TRBV11-2 to TRBJ1-3, with unresolved D. The CDR3 has 12 amino acids. Trimming pared 3 bases from V and 3 bases from J, leaving 3 bases between. CDR1 is SGHAT, CDR2 FQNNGV, per germline. CDR3 nucleotides: TGTGCCAGCAGCTTTATTGGAAACACCATATATTTT. Translated, it gives CASSFIGNTIYF.

This clone has only one observation. This chain uses TRBV6-1 with TRBJ2-1, with 9 bases identical to TRBD2. Germline V gene data show CDR1 as MNHNS and CDR2 as SASEGT. The CDR3 has 13 amino acids. The V and J ends lost 10 bases and 3 bases, in that order; junction bases with no gene match: 4. This chain's CDR3 is CAIRLADYNEQFF. The CDR3 nucleotides read TGTGCCATTCGACTAGCGGACTACAATGAGCAGTTCTTC.

This clone was recorded once. This chain uses TRBV5-1 with TRBJ2-6, with 7 bases aligning to TRBD1. The J segment lost 0 bases and the V segment lost 3 bases, leaving 12 bases of the junction unmatched. Germline V gene lookup returns CDR1 SGHRS and CDR2 YFSETQ. The CDR3 sequence is 19 residues long. In DNA, the CDR3 is TGCGCCAGCAGCTCCAGAGCCGGGACAGTACTCTCTGGGGCCAACGTCCTGACTTTC. Amino acid sequence: CASSSRAGTVLSGANVLTF.

The chain uses TRBV4-2 and TRBJ2-1; 8 nucleotides match TRBD2. Germline V CDR1 and CDR2: LGHNA, YNFKEQ. The CDR3 length is 16 residues. J was trimmed by 4 bases and V by 0 bases; bases with no gene match: 5. The DNA for the CDR3 is TGTGCCAGCAGCCAAGAAGGAAGCGGGAGTTACAATGAGCAGTTCTTC. Amino acid sequence: CASSQEGSGSYNEQFF.

This clone was counted between two and nine times. The chain has TRBV2 and TRBJ1-2, with 11 bases identical to TRBD1. The CDR3 has 13 amino acids. The J segment lost 8 bases and the V segment lost 8 bases, leaving 7 bases of the junction unmatched. Per the germline V gene, CDR1 is SNHLY and CDR2 is FYNNEI. The CDR3 DNA sequence: TGTGCCAGCTGGACAGGGGGCGTAAACGGCTACACCTTC. Translation: CASWTGGVNGYTF.

The chain is built from TRBV7-9 and TRBJ2-5; 7 nucleotides align to TRBD2. This CDR3 has 16 amino acids. V shed 5 bases and J 1 base; nucleotides not matched to a gene: 10. Germline values: CDR1 SEHNR, CDR2 FQNEAQ (reference sequence). This chain's CDR3 is CASSPPLAELQETQYF. CDR3 sequence (DNA): TGTGCCAGCAGCCCACCCCTAGCGGAGCTCCAAGAGACCCAGTACTTC.

The chain links TRBV12-5 to TRBJ1-5, with TRBD1 matching 8 bases. Germline V gene sequence: CDR1 LGHNT, CDR2 FRNRAP. With 5 bases clipped from V and 7 bases from J, the junction kept 4 bases outside the gene matches. CDR3 length: 13 amino acids. In nucleotides, the CDR3 is TGTGCTAGTGGTACAGGGGGAGAACAGCCCCAGCATTTT. Amino acid sequence: CASGTGGEQPQHF.

The chain links TRBV6-5 to TRBJ2-7, with D maybe TRBD2 (5 bases). The CDR3 has 14 residues. Trimming left V 7 bases short and J 5 bases short, with 18 bases between. Germline CDR1 MNHEY, CDR2 SVGAGI. CDR3: CASTRAKGIDEQYF. In DNA form, the CDR3 reads TGTGCCAGCACGAGGGCCAAGGGTATTGACGAGCAGTACTTC.

In regard to this clone: The junction shows a germline mismatch at one end, possibly a read error. J is TRBJ1-6 and V is TRBV7-2; no clear D gene. Germline V gene sequence: CDR1 SGHTA, CDR2 FQGNSA. The CDR3 runs 16 residues. CDR3 protein: CAGSLSWSSYNSPLHF. The CDR3 DNA sequence: TGTGCCGGCAGCTTATCGTGGAGCTCCTATAATTCACCCCTCCACTTT. Based on the CDR3 plus reference TRBV7-2 and TRBJ1-6, the full variable domain is GAGVSQSPSNKVTEKGKDVELRCDPISGHTALYWYRQSLGQGLEFLIYFQGNSAPDKSGLPSDRFSAERTGGSVSTLTIQRTQQEDSAVYLCAGSLSWSSYNSPLHFGNGTRLTVT.